One sample yielded the 17 T cell receptor beta chains listed below, sequenced in a study of cytomegalovirus exposure and HLA in healthy donors. Both 60 Vbeta primers and 13 Jbeta primers went into the PCR. Profiled with immunoSEQ multiplex PCR; TCRdb holds only in-frame clones, not every one. The repertoire table contains 60,000 to 70,000 clones. The specimen sequenced was PBMCs. Every receptor here comes from a boy aged 5-17 years in good health and CMV-seronegative.

The chain employs TRBV11-1 and TRBJ1-2, with a weak D call TRBD1 (5 bases). The length of the CDR3 is 11 residues. The germline CDR1 and CDR2 sequences are SGHAT and FQDESV (reference sequence). Trimming removed 5 bases from V and 5 bases from J, with 6 bases in between. For the CDR3, the DNA is TGTGCCAGCAGCGGGGGGTATGGCTACACCTTC. This encodes CASSGGYGYTF.

The chain joins TRBV2 to TRBJ2-7; D remains unclear. Germline V gene data show CDR1 as SNHLY and CDR2 as FYNNEI. The germline V and J ends were trimmed by 0 bases and 5 bases, with 8 bases remaining between them. The CDR3 spans 13 residues. The CDR3 coding sequence is TGTGCCAGCAGTGAAGCGATTTTAGACGAGCAGTACTTC. The encoded protein is CASSEAILDEQYF.

The CDR3 sequence is CASRPPGQGTYEQYF. In DNA form, the CDR3 reads TGCGCCAGCAGACCGCCGGGACAGGGCACCTACGAGCAGTACTTC. The V and J genes are TRBV10-2 and TRBJ2-7; 9 positions agree with TRBD1. CDR3 length: 15 amino acids. The ends lost 6 bases at V and 2 bases at J; junction bases unmatched: 8. Germline V CDR1 and CDR2: WSHSY, SAAADI.

The chain uses TRBV7-9 and TRBJ2-3; 8 bases fit TRBD2. Germline V gives CDR1 SEHNR, CDR2 FQNEAQ (reference sequence). The CDR3 is 15 amino acids. The V segment lost 3 bases and the J segment 5 bases; nucleotides outside the gene matches: 7. DNA for the CDR3: TGTGCCAGCAGCTTCCCGGCGGGGGGTTTAGATACGCAGTATTTT. Its protein is CASSFPAGGLDTQYF.

This sequence joins TRBV30 and TRBJ2-7; 10 nucleotides align to TRBD1. Trimming at V came to 2 bases and at J to 5 bases, leaving 6 bases not matched to a gene. CDR1 is GTSNPN, CDR2 SVGIG, per germline (reference sequence). CDR3 length equals 14 residues. The CDR3, as DNA: TGTGCCTGGAGTTTGGGACAGGGGATTGACGAGCAGTACTTC. Amino acid sequence: CAWSLGQGIDEQYF.

This rearrangement joins TRBV29-1 to TRBJ1-3, with 8 bases fitting TRBD1. The V segment lost 4 bases and the J segment 0 bases; nucleotides outside the gene matches: 11. The CDR3 sequence is 17 residues long. Germline V gene sequence: CDR1 SQVTM, CDR2 ANQGSEA. The CDR3 loop reads CSVVGAGQANSGNTIYF. The CDR3 nucleotides are TGCAGCGTTGTGGGGGCGGGACAGGCGAACTCTGGAAACACCATATATTTT.

The chain employs TRBV7-2 and TRBJ1-1; 9 positions match TRBD1. V was clipped by 1 base and J by 6 bases; unmatched bases: 15. Germline V gene sequence: CDR1 SGHTA, CDR2 FQGNSA. This CDR3 has 18 amino acids. Here the CDR3 DNA reads TGTGCCAGCAGCTTAGGGCGAGGGACAGGGCGGATGGGAGCTGAAGCTTTCTTT. Translated, it gives CASSLGRGTGRMGAEAFF.

CDR3 coding DNA: TGTGCCACCAGCAGAGTCCTTAGACAGGGCACTGAAGCTTTCTTT. Protein product: CATSRVLRQGTEAFF. The rearrangement uses TRBV15 and TRBJ1-1, with 7 bases that match TRBD1. CDR3 size: 15 residues. V dropped 1 base and J dropped 4; count of bases not matched to a gene: 6. The germline V gene encodes CDR1 LNHNV and CDR2 YYDKDF (reference sequence).

CDR3 coding DNA: TGTGCCACCAGGGGACTAGCAAGCACAGATACGCAGTATTTT. It translates to CATRGLASTDTQYF. V is TRBV27 and J is TRBJ2-3; TRBD2 aligns across 9 bases. Germline V gene lookup returns CDR1 MNHEY and CDR2 SMNVEV (reference sequence). The CDR3 contains 14 residues. The J segment lost 0 bases and the V segment lost 10 bases, leaving 5 bases of the junction unmatched.

The chain couples TRBV6-1 to TRBJ1-2; 9 bases map to TRBD1. The CDR3 has 15 amino acids. Germline V gene data show CDR1 as MNHNS and CDR2 as SASEGT. V lost 10 bases, J lost 6 bases, and 15 bases stayed unmatched. The CDR3 DNA reads as TGTGCCACCTTACCGGGACAGGGACAAAGGAATGGCTACACCTTC. Protein product: CATLPGQGQRNGYTF.

This chain links TRBV9 with TRBJ1-2; 8 bases fit TRBD1. Germline trimming cut 2 bases from V and 5 bases from J; bases unmatched to any gene: 2. This CDR3 is built from 13 residues. CDR1 is SGDLS and CDR2 is YYNGEE in the germline V gene. This chain's CDR3 is CASSVDRAYGYTF. CDR3 bases: TGTGCCAGCAGCGTGGACAGGGCGTATGGCTACACCTTC.

This chain links TRBV5-8 with TRBJ2-7; D is unresolved. This CDR3 has 15 residues. The germline V gene encodes CDR1 SGHTS and CDR2 YDEGEE. V lost 4 bases and J lost 0, with 14 bases in between. The CDR3 sequence: CASSDRQESSYEQYF. Here the CDR3 DNA reads TGTGCCAGCAGCGACCGCCAGGAAAGCTCCTACGAGCAGTACTTC.

J is TRBJ2-1 and V is TRBV19; 16 bases match TRBD2. Germline V gene data show CDR1 as LNHDA and CDR2 as SQIVND (reference sequence). The CDR3 covers 20 residues. Trimming cost V 7 bases and J 6 bases; bases outside gene matches: 18. CDR3 DNA sequence: TGTGCCAGTACCAAATCTGGGACTAGCGGGGGGGTCACACCGCGCAATGAGCAGTTCTTC. It translates to CASTKSGTSGGVTPRNEQFF.

The chain combines TRBV29-1 with TRBJ1-5; no reliable D call. The V gene's germline CDR1 is SQVTM and CDR2 ANQGSEA. V gave up 1 base and J gave up 8 bases, with 12 bases separating them. The length of the CDR3 is 13 residues. The CDR3 is CSVEGAPGEPQHF. The DNA for the CDR3 is TGCAGCGTTGAAGGAGCCCCCGGGGAGCCCCAGCATTTT.

The chain is built from TRBV19 and TRBJ1-2; 7 bases align to TRBD1. V lost 8 bases, J lost 3 bases, and 6 bases stayed unmatched. Germline V CDR1 and CDR2: LNHDA, SQIVND (reference sequence). The CDR3 sequence is 13 residues long. CDR3 DNA sequence: TGTGCCAGTTTGGGCGGACAGGACTATGGCTACACCTTC. Translated, it gives CASLGGQDYGYTF. The full variable domain, its missing parts supplied by reference TRBV19 and TRBJ1-2, is DGGITQSPKYLFRKEGQNVTLSCEQNLNHDAMYWYRQDPGQGLRLIYYSQIVNDFQKGDIAEGYSVSREKKESFPLTVTSAQKNPTAFYLCASLGGQDYGYTFGSGTRLTVV.

V usage is TRBV9 and J usage is TRBJ2-3, with TRBD2 as a possible D gene (6 bases). V lost 4 bases and J 3 bases, leaving 21 bases between the germline ends. Per germline, CDR1 SGDLS and CDR2 YYNGEE. The CDR3 is made up of 17 amino acids. Here the CDR3 DNA reads TGTGCCAGCAGCTTCACCGGGGGAGGCACAGTTACAGATACGCAGTATTTT. Protein: CASSFTGGGTVTDTQYF.

V usage is TRBV5-1 and J usage is TRBJ2-3; 7 positions agree with TRBD1. This CDR3 spans 14 amino acids. J gave up 5 bases and V 2 bases, and 5 bases lay outside the gene matches. CDR1 and CDR2 from the germline V gene are SGHRS and YFSETQ. In nucleotides, the CDR3 is TGCGCCAGCAGCTTAACCGGGACAGAAGATACGCAGTATTTT. It encodes CASSLTGTEDTQYF. The entire variable domain, with the rest obtained from reference TRBV5-1 and TRBJ2-3, is as follows: KAGVTQTPRYLIKTRGQQVTLSCSPISGHRSVSWYQQTPGQGLQFLFEYFSETQRNKGNFPGRFSGRQFSNSRSEMNVSTLELGDSALYLCASSLTGTEDTQYFGPGTRLTVL.